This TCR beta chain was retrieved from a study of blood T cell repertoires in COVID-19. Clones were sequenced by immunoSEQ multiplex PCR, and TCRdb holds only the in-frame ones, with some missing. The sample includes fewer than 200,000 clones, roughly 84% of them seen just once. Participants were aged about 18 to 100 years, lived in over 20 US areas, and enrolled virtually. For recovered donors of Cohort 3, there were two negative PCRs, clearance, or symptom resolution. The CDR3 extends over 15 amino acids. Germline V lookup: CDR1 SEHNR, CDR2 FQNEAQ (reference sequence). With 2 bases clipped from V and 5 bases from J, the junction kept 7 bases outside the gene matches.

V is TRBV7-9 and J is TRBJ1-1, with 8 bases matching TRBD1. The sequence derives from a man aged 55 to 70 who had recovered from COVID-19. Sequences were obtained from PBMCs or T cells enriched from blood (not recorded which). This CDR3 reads CASSLRSGGQTEAFF. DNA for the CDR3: TGTGCCAGCAGCTTAAGGTCAGGGGGCCAGACTGAAGCTTTCTTT. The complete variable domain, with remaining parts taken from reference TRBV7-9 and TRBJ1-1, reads DTGVSQNPRHKITKRGQNVTFRCDPISEHNRLYWYRQTLGQGPEFLTYFQNEAQLEKSRLLSDRFSAERPKGSFSTLEIQRTEQGDSAMYLCASSLRSGGQTEAFFGQGTRLTVV.